These 22 T cell receptor beta chains were sequenced from one sample in a study of blood T cell repertoires in COVID-19. Data came from immunoSEQ multiplex PCR; TCRdb stores just in-frame clones and leaves some out. The table records 90,000 to 130,000 clones, about three quarters of them present only once. Sequencing input: peripheral blood. The receptors originated from an elderly woman with active or convalescent COVID-19.

The chain joins TRBV5-4 to TRBJ1-1, with TRBD1 as a possible D gene (6 bases). CDR1 and CDR2 from the germline V gene are SGHNT and YYREEE (reference sequence). Deletions cut 7 bases from V and 1 base from J, with 14 bases between. The CDR3 consists of 14 residues. CDR3 nucleotide sequence: TGTGCCAGCCGGGGAGACAGGTCGAACACTGAAGCTTTCTTT. Its translation is CASRGDRSNTEAFF. Together with reference TRBV5-4 and TRBJ1-1, the CDR3 gives the full variable domain: ETGVTQSPTHLIKTRGQQVTLRCSSQSGHNTVSWYQQALGQGPQFIFQYYREEENGRGNFPPRFSGLQFPNYSSELNVNALELDDSALYLCASRGDRSNTEAFFGQGTRLTVV.

The rearrangement joins TRBV6-6 to TRBJ2-3; TRBD2 matches 10 bases. Losses at the gene ends were 7 bases for V and 4 bases for J; bases not matched to a gene: 11. Per germline, CDR1 MNHNY and CDR2 SVGAGI (reference sequence). The CDR3 spans 16 residues. CDR3 residues: CASKARASGRPDTQYF. The CDR3 DNA follows: TGTGCCAGCAAAGCTCGCGCTAGCGGGAGACCAGATACGCAGTATTTT.

This clone was recorded only once. J is TRBJ2-7 and V is TRBV7-2; D not resolved. Germline loops: CDR1 SGHTA, CDR2 FQGNSA. The CDR3 is 13 residues long. Trimming took 0 bases from V and 5 from J, leaving 8 bases between them. CDR3 in DNA: TGTGCCAGCAGCTTAGCTAGCTGGAACGAGCAGTACTTC. Amino acids: CASSLASWNEQYF.

CDR3 protein: CASSQVSGSYNEQFF. CDR3 nucleotide sequence: TGTGCCAGCAGCCAAGTTAGCGGTTCCTACAATGAGCAGTTCTTC. The genes are TRBV3-1 (or the pseudogene TRBV3-2) and TRBJ2-1; D may be TRBD2 (6 bases). The CDR3 has 15 amino acids. V lost 1 base and J 1 base, leaving 8 bases between the germline ends. CDR1 is LGHDT, CDR2 YNNKEL, per germline (reference sequence).

CDR3 coding DNA: TGCGCCAGCAGCCAAGTTCAGGGTTTGGATGGCTACACCTTC. Protein: CASSQVQGLDGYTF. V gene TRBV4-1 combines with J gene TRBJ1-2; D may be TRBD1 (5 bases). V gave up 1 base and J gave up 6 bases, with 12 bases separating them. Per germline, CDR1 MGHRA and CDR2 YSYEKL. The CDR3 has 14 amino acids.

This chain links TRBV28 with TRBJ1-1; D ambiguous. Germline loops: CDR1 MDHEN, CDR2 SYDVKM. Deletions cut 2 bases from V and 0 bases from J, with 10 bases between. The CDR3 contains 15 residues. CDR3 loop: CASSLTAFMNTEAFF. CDR3 DNA sequence: TGTGCCAGCAGTTTAACAGCTTTCATGAACACTGAAGCTTTCTTT.

J is TRBJ1-2 and V is TRBV5-1; 9 bases align to TRBD1. The ends lost 1 base at V and 7 bases at J; junction bases unmatched: 20. The CDR3 is 19 residues long. The germline V gene has CDR1 SGHRS and CDR2 YFSETQ. This CDR3 reads CASSLRVSGTGFKISGYTF. CDR3 DNA: TGCGCCAGCAGCTTGAGGGTCTCCGGGACAGGGTTTAAAATCTCTGGCTACACCTTC.

The CDR3 region has the DNA TGTGCCAGCAGCTACAGTATGGGGACAGGGGTTTACAATGAGCAGTTCTTC. This encodes CASSYSMGTGVYNEQFF. The chain is built from TRBV9 and TRBJ2-1; 10 bases align to TRBD1. The V and J ends lost 4 bases and 4 bases, in that order; junction bases with no gene match: 11. Per germline, CDR1 SGDLS and CDR2 YYNGEE. The CDR3 is 17 residues long.

The chain uses TRBV3-1 (or the pseudogene TRBV3-2) and TRBJ1-1; the match to TRBD1 covers 9 bases. Germline CDR1 reads LGHDT; CDR2 reads YNNKEL (reference sequence). V shed 0 bases and J 2 bases; nucleotides not matched to a gene: 10. The CDR3 sequence is 18 residues long. The DNA for the CDR3 is TGTGCCAGCAGCCAAGAGCCGGGACAGGGAATCAGAAACACTGAAGCTTTCTTT. This translates into CASSQEPGQGIRNTEAFF.

The rearrangement uses TRBV24-1 and TRBJ2-1, with 11 bases matching TRBD2. CDR3 size: 16 residues. The V and J ends lost 4 bases and 9 bases, in that order; junction bases with no gene match: 10. CDR1 and CDR2 (germline): KGHDR, SFDVKD. The CDR3 DNA is TGTGCCACCAGTGACCCGACTAGCGGGAAACCCGGTGAGCAGTTCTTC. It translates to CATSDPTSGKPGEQFF.

V and J are TRBV3-1 (or the pseudogene TRBV3-2) and TRBJ1-2; D gene unclear. The germline CDR1 and CDR2 sequences are LGHDT and YNNKEL (reference sequence). CDR3 length: 13 amino acids. Trimming stripped 1 base from V and 8 bases from J, with 11 bases between. The CDR3 spells CASSQGPAGGYTF. As DNA, the CDR3 is TGTGCCAGCAGCCAAGGCCCCGCGGGGGGCTACACCTTC.

This chain uses TRBV5-1 with TRBJ2-5, with 10 bases aligning to TRBD2. Germline trimming cut 3 bases from V and 2 bases from J; bases unmatched to any gene: 7. CDR1 and CDR2 from the germline V gene are SGHRS and YFSETQ. The CDR3 covers 16 residues. CDR3 DNA sequence: TGCGCCAGCAGCTATACTAGCGGGACTGGTCAAGAGACCCAGTACTTC. Translation: CASSYTSGTGQETQYF.

V is TRBV6-5 and J is TRBJ2-7, with a possible D match to TRBD2 (6 bases). V was pared by 8 bases and J by 2 bases, with 13 bases between. In germline, CDR1 is MNHEY, CDR2 SVGAGI. CDR3 length: 13 amino acids. The CDR3 region has the DNA TGTGCCAGCCGGCTAGCGATGACCTACGAGCAGTACTTC. Protein: CASRLAMTYEQYF.

The chain combines TRBV28 with TRBJ2-3, with 8 bases lining up with TRBD1. V lost 6 bases and J lost 0; bases outside the gene matches: 5. The CDR3 covers 15 residues. Looked up from germline, CDR1 is MDHEN and CDR2 is SYDVKM. The CDR3, as DNA: TGTGCCAGCAGAGGGACAGGCGCTAGCACAGATACGCAGTATTTT. Translation: CASRGTGASTDTQYF. The entire variable domain, with the rest obtained from reference TRBV28 and TRBJ2-3, is as follows: DVKVTQSSRYLVKRTGEKVFLECVQDMDHENMFWYRQDPGLGLRLIYFSYDVKMKEKGDIPEGYSVSREKKERFSLILESASTNQTSMYLCASRGTGASTDTQYFGPGTRLTVL.

This clone has a handful of counts. This rearrangement joins TRBV18 to TRBJ2-7; 12 bases are shared with TRBD1. CDR1 is KGHSH and CDR2 is LQKENI in the germline V gene. V was clipped by 3 bases and J by 6 bases; unmatched bases: 6. The CDR3 has 15 amino acids. The CDR3 sequence is CASSPKRDRGLEQYF. The CDR3, as DNA: TGTGCCAGCTCACCTAAAAGGGACAGGGGGCTCGAGCAGTACTTC.

This clone was seen only a few times. V and J are TRBV7-9 and TRBJ1-1, with 8 bases fitting TRBD1. The V segment lost 6 bases and the J segment 1 base; nucleotides outside the gene matches: 16. The CDR3 totals 18 residues. In germline, CDR1 is SEHNR, CDR2 FQNEAQ (reference sequence). The CDR3 loop reads CASREYRGSTYSNTEAFF. The CDR3 DNA reads as TGTGCCAGCAGAGAATACAGGGGGAGTACTTATTCGAACACTGAAGCTTTCTTT.

This sequence joins TRBV10-1 and TRBJ2-3; D is perhaps TRBD1 (5 bases). Germline V gene data show CDR1 as WNHNN and CDR2 as SYGVQD (reference sequence). The V and J ends lost 0 bases and 0 bases respectively, with 7 bases between them. The CDR3 covers 15 residues. Here the CDR3 DNA reads TGCGCCAGCAGTGAGTCGACAGCTAGCACAGATACGCAGTATTTT. Its translation is CASSESTASTDTQYF.

This chain uses TRBV19 with TRBJ1-1, with TRBD1 matching over 9 bases. CDR1 and CDR2 (germline): LNHDA, SQIVND (reference sequence). The CDR3 sequence is 14 residues long. Trimming removed 5 bases from V and 12 bases from J; junction bases left unmatched: 13. CDR3 nucleotides: TGTGCCAGTAGTCACCCGGGACAGGGTCCGGCAACTTTCTTT. It codes for CASSHPGQGPATFF.

This clone occurred once. This chain joins TRBV7-2 and TRBJ1-6; 8 nucleotides align to TRBD1. J lost 10 bases, V lost 2 bases, and 4 bases had no gene match. Per germline, CDR1 SGHTA and CDR2 FQGNSA. This CDR3 is built from 14 residues. CDR3 amino acids: CASSLSQGGSPLHF. CDR3 DNA: TGTGCCAGCAGCTTATCACAGGGGGGATCACCCCTCCACTTT.

V usage is TRBV5-5 and J usage is TRBJ1-1; D is ambiguous. The V gene lost 4 bases and the J gene lost 0 bases, with 16 bases spanning the gap. Germline V gene data show CDR1 as SGHKS and CDR2 as YYEKEE (reference sequence). This CDR3 has 16 amino acids. The DNA of the CDR3 is TGTGCCAGCAGCCCTGGAGGCGGCAGAATGAACACTGAAGCTTTCTTT. As protein: CASSPGGGRMNTEAFF.

V is TRBV18 and J is TRBJ2-1; D possibly corresponds to TRBD2 (5 bases). Germline lookup yields CDR1 KGHSH and CDR2 LQKENI. Trimming shortened V by 3 bases and J by 7 bases, and 16 bases separated the two germline ends. The CDR3 is 15 residues long. The CDR3 nucleotides read TGTGCCAGCTCACCTCAAGGGAGAGTTGATAATGAGCAGTTCTTC. Encoded protein: CASSPQGRVDNEQFF. Drawing the rest from reference TRBV18 and TRBJ2-1, the complete variable domain is NAGVMQNPRHLVRRRGQEARLRCSPMKGHSHVYWYRQLPEEGLKFMVYLQKENIIDESGMPKERFSAEFPKEGPSILRIQQVVRGDSAAYFCASSPQGRVDNEQFFGPGTRLTVL.

The chain joins TRBV18 to TRBJ2-7; TRBD2 is a possible D gene (6 bases). In germline, CDR1 is KGHSH, CDR2 LQKENI. V gave up 2 bases and J gave up 4 bases, with 18 bases separating them. CDR3 size: 16 residues. CDR3: CASSPYGGAAWYEQYF. For the CDR3, the DNA is TGTGCCAGCTCACCATACGGCGGGGCGGCTTGGTACGAGCAGTACTTC.